The rows below give T cell receptor beta chains drawn from one sample of a study of technical replicates of blood from a few donors. The assay was immunoSEQ multiplex PCR, and TCRdb's table has in-frame clones only and misses some. The table has 65,000 to 95,000 clones, just over 90% seen once. Sequences were obtained from T cells isolated from PBMCs. These receptors all stem from a human donor in good health. The CDR3 runs from the conserved cysteine through the conserved F or W. D genes are given only for firm matches. Size is stated for part of the rows, as once, few or many counts, or as a class when the clone is expanded.

d_call: .
clone_size: .
j_call: TRBJ1-5
v_call: TRBV7-9
cdr3_aa: CASSLVGSNQPQHF
cdr3_nt: TGTGCCAGCAGCTTAGTCGGTAGCAATCAGCCCCAGCATTTT

d_call: .
clone_size: few
j_call: TRBJ1-4
v_call: TRBV6-1
cdr3_aa: CASSGGRVGAEKLFF
cdr3_nt: TGTGCCAGCAGTGGGGGCCGGGTAGGAGCTGAAAAACTGTTTTTT

d_call: .
clone_size: .
j_call: TRBJ1-2
v_call: TRBV12-5
cdr3_aa: CASGLVAANYGYTF
cdr3_nt: TGTGCTAGTGGTTTGGTAGCGGCTAACTATGGCTACACCTTC

d_call: .
clone_size: .
j_call: TRBJ2-7
v_call: TRBV28
cdr3_aa: CASSLEGFSSYEQYF
cdr3_nt: TGTGCCAGCAGTTTGGAGGGATTTAGCTCCTACGAGCAGTACTTC

d_call: .
clone_size: .
j_call: TRBJ2-7
v_call: TRBV15
cdr3_aa: CATSQPRERHQRVYEQYF
cdr3_nt: TGTGCCACCAGCCAGCCGAGGGAAAGGCATCAGCGGGTCTACGAGCAGTACTTC

d_call: .
clone_size: once
j_call: TRBJ1-2
v_call: TRBV15
cdr3_aa: CATSGDLYGYTF
cdr3_nt: TGTGCCACCAGCGGAGACCTCTATGGCTACACCTTC

d_call: TRBD1
clone_size: .
j_call: TRBJ2-1
v_call: TRBV4-1
cdr3_aa: CASSVRDRAYNEQFF
cdr3_nt: TGCGCCAGCAGCGTCCGGGACAGGGCCTACAATGAGCAGTTCTTC

d_call: .
clone_size: few
j_call: TRBJ2-4
v_call: TRBV11-2
cdr3_aa: CASSLEVYVGGIQYF
cdr3_nt: TGTGCCAGCAGCTTAGAGGTCTACGTAGGGGGCATTCAGTACTTC

d_call: .
clone_size: .
j_call: TRBJ2-1
v_call: TRBV6-5
cdr3_aa: CASSYSWLTGRNEQFF
cdr3_nt: TGTGCCAGCAGTTACTCTTGGCTCACAGGAAGGAATGAGCAGTTCTTC

d_call: TRBD1
clone_size: .
j_call: TRBJ2-7
v_call: TRBV6-5
cdr3_aa: CASSVSGTGGRQYF
cdr3_nt: TGTGCCAGCAGTGTTTCCGGGACAGGGGGGAGGCAGTACTTC

d_call: .
clone_size: .
j_call: TRBJ1-3
v_call: TRBV2
cdr3_aa: CASSASGYSGNTIYF
cdr3_nt: TGTGCCAGCAGTGCTTCCGGGTACTCTGGAAACACCATATATTTT

d_call: .
clone_size: .
j_call: TRBJ1-1
v_call: TRBV5-1
cdr3_aa: CASSGAGLTEAFF
cdr3_nt: TGCGCCAGCAGCGGCGCGGGCCTCACTGAAGCTTTCTTT

d_call: .
clone_size: .
j_call: TRBJ2-7
v_call: TRBV19
cdr3_aa: CASSRQDFLSEQYF
cdr3_nt: TGTGCCAGTAGTAGACAGGACTTCTTGAGCGAGCAGTACTTC

d_call: TRBD2
clone_size: .
j_call: TRBJ2-5
v_call: TRBV29-1
cdr3_aa: CSVEDGLAPYF
cdr3_nt: TGCAGCGTTGAAGACGGACTAGCTCCGTACTTC

d_call: TRBD2
clone_size: few
j_call: TRBJ2-5
v_call: TRBV9
cdr3_aa: CASSFGTSGRSGTQYF
cdr3_nt: TGTGCCAGCAGCTTCGGGACTAGCGGGAGATCGGGGACCCAGTACTTC

d_call: .
clone_size: once
j_call: TRBJ2-3
v_call: TRBV14
cdr3_aa: CASSQGSRRDTQYF
cdr3_nt: TGTGCCAGCAGCCAGGGCAGTCGAAGAGATACGCAGTATTTT

d_call: TRBD1
clone_size: .
j_call: TRBJ2-7
v_call: TRBV19
cdr3_aa: CASSLRTGQSYEQYF
cdr3_nt: TGTGCCAGTAGTCTCAGGACAGGGCAATCCTACGAGCAGTACTTC

d_call: TRBD1
clone_size: .
j_call: TRBJ1-3
v_call: TRBV6-1
cdr3_aa: CASNNRGSGNTIYF
cdr3_nt: TGTGCCAGCAATAACAGGGGTTCTGGAAACACCATATATTTT

d_call: .
clone_size: .
j_call: TRBJ2-7
v_call: TRBV19
cdr3_aa: CASSTFIGYEQYF
cdr3_nt: TGTGCCAGTAGTACTTTTATCGGGTACGAGCAGTACTTC

d_call: .
clone_size: .
j_call: TRBJ2-7
v_call: TRBV15
cdr3_aa: CATSRGLSGSSYEQYF
cdr3_nt: TGTGCCACCAGCAGAGGTTTATCCGGGAGCTCCTACGAGCAGTACTTC

d_call: .
clone_size: .
j_call: TRBJ2-7
v_call: TRBV7-9
cdr3_aa: CASNLGGSEQYF
cdr3_nt: TGTGCCAGCAACTTGGGAGGTTCCGAGCAGTACTTC

d_call: TRBD2
clone_size: .
j_call: TRBJ2-3
v_call: TRBV10-3
cdr3_aa: CAISDPSGRARTDTQYF
cdr3_nt: TGTGCCATCAGTGATCCTAGCGGGAGGGCCAGGACAGATACGCAGTATTTT

d_call: TRBD2
clone_size: .
j_call: TRBJ2-1
v_call: TRBV27
cdr3_aa: CASSAAGREGEEQFF
cdr3_nt: TGTGCCAGCAGTGCCGCCGGAAGGGAGGGAGAAGAGCAGTTCTTC

d_call: .
clone_size: .
j_call: TRBJ1-5
v_call: TRBV7-8
cdr3_aa: CASSLGRSGNQPQHF
cdr3_nt: TGTGCCAGCAGCTTAGGAAGGTCAGGGAATCAGCCCCAGCATTTT

d_call: .
clone_size: .
j_call: TRBJ2-6
v_call: TRBV6-1
cdr3_aa: CASSPGHANVLTF
cdr3_nt: TGTGCCAGCAGTCCCGGACATGCCAACGTCCTGACTTTC

d_call: .
clone_size: .
j_call: TRBJ1-2
v_call: TRBV6-5
cdr3_aa: CASRPHGGAYGYTF
cdr3_nt: TGTGCCAGCAGACCCCATGGAGGGGCCTATGGCTACACCTTC

d_call: TRBD1
clone_size: .
j_call: TRBJ1-1
v_call: TRBV29-1
cdr3_aa: CSVEESTGMSEAFF
cdr3_nt: TGCAGCGTTGAAGAGTCGACAGGGATGTCTGAAGCTTTCTTT

d_call: .
clone_size: .
j_call: TRBJ1-2
v_call: TRBV19
cdr3_aa: CASNQGPVYYGYTF
cdr3_nt: TGTGCCAGTAACCAGGGGCCAGTCTACTATGGCTACACCTTC

d_call: .
clone_size: .
j_call: TRBJ2-2
v_call: TRBV19
cdr3_aa: CASSIPNFVTGELFF
cdr3_nt: TGTGCCAGTAGTATCCCTAACTTCGTAACCGGGGAGCTGTTTTTT

d_call: .
clone_size: once
j_call: TRBJ2-7
v_call: TRBV5-8
cdr3_aa: CASSPLGHHFSYEQYF
cdr3_nt: TGTGCCAGCAGCCCTCTCGGACACCATTTCTCCTACGAGCAGTACTTC

d_call: TRBD1
clone_size: .
j_call: TRBJ2-7
v_call: TRBV4-2
cdr3_aa: CASSQAGQGAGYEQYF
cdr3_nt: TGTGCCAGCAGCCAGGCGGGACAGGGGGCCGGATACGAGCAGTACTTC

d_call: .
clone_size: .
j_call: TRBJ2-3
v_call: TRBV6-1
cdr3_aa: CASSVLRTSTDTQYF
cdr3_nt: TGTGCCAGCAGTGTGCTCAGGACTAGCACAGATACGCAGTATTTT

d_call: TRBD1
clone_size: once
j_call: TRBJ1-2
v_call: TRBV4-1
cdr3_aa: CASSADRSSIRGYTF
cdr3_nt: TGCGCCAGCAGCGCGGACAGGAGTTCTATACGAGGCTACACCTTC

d_call: .
clone_size: .
j_call: TRBJ1-5
v_call: TRBV5-8
cdr3_aa: CASSLVGLQPQHF
cdr3_nt: TGTGCCAGCAGCTTGGTGGGGCTTCAGCCCCAGCATTTT

d_call: TRBD1
clone_size: .
j_call: TRBJ2-1
v_call: TRBV6-4
cdr3_aa: CASRNGTGASGYNEQFF
cdr3_nt: TGTGCCAGCAGAAACGGGACAGGGGCTTCTGGCTACAATGAGCAGTTCTTC

d_call: TRBD2
clone_size: .
j_call: TRBJ2-7
v_call: TRBV2
cdr3_aa: CASSERSGLAGNYEQYF
cdr3_nt: TGTGCCAGCAGTGAACGCTCGGGACTAGCGGGGAACTACGAGCAGTACTTC

d_call: .
clone_size: .
j_call: TRBJ1-1
v_call: TRBV21-1
cdr3_aa: CASSKLTGGGAFF
cdr3_nt: TGTGCCAGCAGCAAACTAACGGGGGGAGGAGCGTTCTTT

d_call: TRBD1
clone_size: .
j_call: TRBJ1-5
v_call: TRBV4-1
cdr3_aa: CASSLVQGYNQPQHF
cdr3_nt: TGCGCCAGCAGCCTGGTACAGGGGTACAATCAGCCCCAGCATTTT

d_call: TRBD1
clone_size: .
j_call: TRBJ2-3
v_call: TRBV11-2
cdr3_aa: CASSLETGTGSTDTQYF
cdr3_nt: TGTGCCAGCAGCTTAGAAACCGGGACAGGGAGCACAGATACGCAGTATTTT

d_call: .
clone_size: .
j_call: TRBJ2-7
v_call: TRBV28
cdr3_aa: CASTSGLSISYEQYF
cdr3_nt: TGTGCCAGCACTTCGGGACTCTCGATCTCCTACGAGCAGTACTTC

d_call: .
clone_size: .
j_call: TRBJ2-5
v_call: TRBV6-1
cdr3_aa: CASSERGETQYF
cdr3_nt: TGTGCCAGCAGTGAACGGGGAGAGACCCAGTACTTC

d_call: .
clone_size: .
j_call: TRBJ1-4
v_call: TRBV28
cdr3_aa: CASCGGDATNEKLFF
cdr3_nt: TGTGCCAGCTGTGGGGGCGATGCAACTAATGAAAAACTGTTTTTT

d_call: .
clone_size: .
j_call: TRBJ1-2
v_call: TRBV18
cdr3_aa: CASSPDKVYGYTF
cdr3_nt: TGTGCCAGCTCACCTGACAAGGTTTATGGCTACACCTTC

d_call: TRBD1
clone_size: .
j_call: TRBJ2-1
v_call: TRBV5-1
cdr3_aa: CASSFLPLQGASNNEQFF
cdr3_nt: TGCGCCAGCAGCTTCCTCCCTCTACAGGGGGCCTCTAATAATGAGCAGTTCTTC

d_call: .
clone_size: .
j_call: TRBJ2-2
v_call: TRBV5-1
cdr3_aa: CASGPTVNTGELFF
cdr3_nt: TGCGCCAGCGGCCCGACAGTGAACACCGGGGAGCTGTTTTTT

d_call: TRBD1
clone_size: .
j_call: TRBJ2-3
v_call: TRBV7-6
cdr3_aa: CASSLVAGGGTDTQYF
cdr3_nt: TGTGCCAGCAGCTTAGTGGCAGGGGGCGGCACAGATACGCAGTATTTT

d_call: .
clone_size: .
j_call: TRBJ2-5
v_call: TRBV5-4
cdr3_aa: CASSLSTGGEETQYF
cdr3_nt: TGTGCCAGCAGCTTGTCCACAGGGGGGGAAGAGACCCAGTACTTC

d_call: .
clone_size: .
j_call: TRBJ1-5
v_call: TRBV5-1
cdr3_aa: CALINTGMSNQPQHF
cdr3_nt: TGCGCCCTGATTAATACAGGGATGAGCAATCAGCCCCAGCATTTT

d_call: .
clone_size: .
j_call: TRBJ2-1
v_call: TRBV5-1
cdr3_aa: CASSAQRGYNEQFF
cdr3_nt: TGCGCCAGCAGCGCACAACGGGGGTACAATGAGCAGTTCTTC

d_call: .
clone_size: .
j_call: TRBJ1-5
v_call: TRBV7-9
cdr3_aa: CASSTSNLTVNQPQHF
cdr3_nt: TGTGCCAGCAGCACCTCTAACCTCACAGTTAATCAGCCCCAGCATTTT

d_call: .
clone_size: .
j_call: TRBJ2-4
v_call: TRBV6-1
cdr3_aa: CASTPEGAFKNIQYF
cdr3_nt: TGTGCCAGCACCCCAGAAGGAGCCTTCAAAAACATTCAGTACTTC

d_call: .
clone_size: once
j_call: TRBJ1-1
v_call: TRBV19
cdr3_aa: CASSIAGLGEAFF
cdr3_nt: TGTGCCAGTAGTATAGCTGGGCTCGGTGAAGCTTTCTTT

d_call: .
clone_size: .
j_call: TRBJ2-1
v_call: TRBV5-4
cdr3_aa: CASSLLAVNEQFF
cdr3_nt: TGTGCCAGCAGCTTGCTAGCAGTCAATGAGCAGTTCTTC

d_call: TRBD1
clone_size: .
j_call: TRBJ1-2
v_call: TRBV19
cdr3_aa: CASSSWDRFYGYTF
cdr3_nt: TGTGCCAGTAGTTCTTGGGACAGATTCTATGGCTACACCTTC

d_call: TRBD1
clone_size: .
j_call: TRBJ2-1
v_call: TRBV4-1
cdr3_aa: CASSPQRYNTGGDEQFF
cdr3_nt: TGCGCCAGCAGCCCCCAGCGCTATAATACAGGGGGTGATGAGCAGTTCTTC

d_call: TRBD1
clone_size: .
j_call: TRBJ2-7
v_call: TRBV18
cdr3_aa: CASSLDRGREQYF
cdr3_nt: TGTGCCAGCTCACTGGACAGGGGTAGAGAGCAGTACTTC

d_call: TRBD1
clone_size: .
j_call: TRBJ2-7
v_call: TRBV4-1
cdr3_aa: CASSQARQGLDEQYF
cdr3_nt: TGCGCCAGCAGCCAAGCGCGACAGGGGCTCGACGAGCAGTACTTC

d_call: TRBD1
clone_size: .
j_call: TRBJ2-2
v_call: TRBV7-9
cdr3_aa: CASSLETGGNTGELFF
cdr3_nt: TGTGCCAGCAGCTTGGAAACAGGGGGCAACACCGGGGAGCTGTTTTTT